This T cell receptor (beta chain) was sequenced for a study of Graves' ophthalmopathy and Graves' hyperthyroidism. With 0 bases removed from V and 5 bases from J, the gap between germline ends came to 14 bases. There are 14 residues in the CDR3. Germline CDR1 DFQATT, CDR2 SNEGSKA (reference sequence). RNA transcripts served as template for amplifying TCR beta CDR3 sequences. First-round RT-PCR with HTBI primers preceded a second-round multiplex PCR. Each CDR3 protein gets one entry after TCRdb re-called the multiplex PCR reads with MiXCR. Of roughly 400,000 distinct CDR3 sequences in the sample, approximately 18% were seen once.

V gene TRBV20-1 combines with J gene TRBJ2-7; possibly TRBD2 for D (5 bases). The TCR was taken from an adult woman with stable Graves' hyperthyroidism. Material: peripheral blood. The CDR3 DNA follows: TGCAGTGCTAGAGATCCCCGGGGTTCACACGAGCAGTACTTC. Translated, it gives CSARDPRGSHEQYF.